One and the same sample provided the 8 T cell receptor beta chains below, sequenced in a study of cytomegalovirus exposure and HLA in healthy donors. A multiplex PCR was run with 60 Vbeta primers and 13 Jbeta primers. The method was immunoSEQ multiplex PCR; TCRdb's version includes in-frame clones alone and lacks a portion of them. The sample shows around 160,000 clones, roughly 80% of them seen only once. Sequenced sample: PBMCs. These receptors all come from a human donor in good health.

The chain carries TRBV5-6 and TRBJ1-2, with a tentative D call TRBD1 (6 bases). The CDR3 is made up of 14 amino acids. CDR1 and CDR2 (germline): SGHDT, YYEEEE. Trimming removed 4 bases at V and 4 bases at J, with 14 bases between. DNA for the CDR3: TGTGCCAGCAGCCGGGCAGGGGAGATCTATGGCTACACCTTC. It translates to CASSRAGEIYGYTF.

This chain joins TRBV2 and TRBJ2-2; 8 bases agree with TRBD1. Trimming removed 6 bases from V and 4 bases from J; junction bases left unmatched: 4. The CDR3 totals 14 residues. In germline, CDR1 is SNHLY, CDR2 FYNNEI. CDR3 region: CASRVDRGTGELFF. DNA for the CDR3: TGTGCCAGCAGGGTCGACAGGGGCACCGGGGAGCTGTTTTTT. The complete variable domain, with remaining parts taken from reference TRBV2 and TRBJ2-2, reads EPEVTQTPSHQVTQMGQEVILRCVPISNHLYFYWYRQILGQKVEFLVSFYNNEISEKSEIFDDQFSVERPDGSNFTLKIRSTKLEDSAMYFCASRVDRGTGELFFGEGSRLTVL.

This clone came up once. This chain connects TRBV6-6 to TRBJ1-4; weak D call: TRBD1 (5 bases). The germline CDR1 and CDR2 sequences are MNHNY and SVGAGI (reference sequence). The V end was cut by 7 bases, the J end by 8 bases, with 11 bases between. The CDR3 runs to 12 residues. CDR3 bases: TGTGCCAGCAACCTACGGGGGGAAAAACTGTTTTTT. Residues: CASNLRGEKLFF.

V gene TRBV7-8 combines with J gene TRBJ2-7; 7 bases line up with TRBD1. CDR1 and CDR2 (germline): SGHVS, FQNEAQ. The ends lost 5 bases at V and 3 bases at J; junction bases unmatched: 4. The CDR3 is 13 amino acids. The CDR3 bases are TGTGCCAGCAGCGCCGACAGGGTCTACGAGCAGTACTTC. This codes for CASSADRVYEQYF.

This CDR3 is CSVEGRVDGAFF. The CDR3 DNA is TGCAGCGTTGAGGGCAGGGTCGATGGAGCTTTCTTT. The chain links TRBV29-1 to TRBJ1-1, with D tentatively TRBD1 (5 bases). CDR1 is SQVTM, CDR2 ANQGSEA, per germline. V was trimmed by 3 bases and J by 10 bases, leaving 15 bases between them. There are 12 residues in the CDR3.

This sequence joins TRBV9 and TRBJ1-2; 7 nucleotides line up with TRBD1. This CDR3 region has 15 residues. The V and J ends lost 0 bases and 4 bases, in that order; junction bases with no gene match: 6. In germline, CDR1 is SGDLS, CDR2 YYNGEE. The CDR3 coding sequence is TGTGCCAGCAGCGTAGAGGCAGGGGGAGCCTATGGCTACACCTTC. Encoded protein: CASSVEAGGAYGYTF.

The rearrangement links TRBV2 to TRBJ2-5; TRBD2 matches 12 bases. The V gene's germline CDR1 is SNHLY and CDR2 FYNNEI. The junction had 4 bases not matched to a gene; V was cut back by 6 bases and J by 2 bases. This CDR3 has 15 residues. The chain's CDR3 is CASSAGTSGQETQYF. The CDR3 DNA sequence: TGTGCCAGCAGCGCCGGGACTAGCGGGCAAGAGACCCAGTACTTC.

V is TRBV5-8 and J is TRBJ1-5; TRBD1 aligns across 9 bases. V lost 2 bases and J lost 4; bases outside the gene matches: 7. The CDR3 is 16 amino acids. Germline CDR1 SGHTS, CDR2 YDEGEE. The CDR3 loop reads CASSFGTGPRNQPQHF. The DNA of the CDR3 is TGTGCCAGCAGCTTCGGGACAGGGCCCCGGAATCAGCCCCAGCATTTT.